The sequence of this T cell receptor (beta chain) was determined in a study of T cells in Graves' hyperthyroidism and ophthalmopathy. On the study more broadly: Peripheral blood was collected at initial diagnosis, before any treatment.

Losses at the gene ends were 11 bases for V and 0 bases for J; bases not matched to a gene: 7. Per germline, CDR1 KGHDR and CDR2 SFDVKD. CDR3 length: 16 residues. Exclusions: uncontrolled infection, other autoimmune disease, pregnancy, lactation. Clinical symptoms, serum thyroxine and TRAb, thyroid ultrasound and orbital computed tomography were used for the diagnoses. An approximately 10 ml volume of fresh peripheral blood provided the PBMCs. In its sample, this clonotype was seen a few times. RNA transcripts yielded amplified TCR beta CDR3 regions. The HTBI primer set was used in a first-round RT-PCR of the TCR CDR3. TCRdb reprocessed the multiplex PCR reads via MiXCR and lists one record per CDR3 protein. The sample shows approximately 430,000 distinct CDR3 sequences, about 15% of them seen only once.

The chain carries TRBV24-1 and TRBJ2-6, with 9 nucleotides matching TRBD1. Sequenced: blood. This TCR was sampled from a woman under 30 with Graves' hyperthyroidism. CDR3 region: CAIGQGSSSGANVLTF. The CDR3 DNA follows: TGTGCCATCGGACAGGGGTCTAGCTCTGGGGCCAACGTCCTGACTTTC.